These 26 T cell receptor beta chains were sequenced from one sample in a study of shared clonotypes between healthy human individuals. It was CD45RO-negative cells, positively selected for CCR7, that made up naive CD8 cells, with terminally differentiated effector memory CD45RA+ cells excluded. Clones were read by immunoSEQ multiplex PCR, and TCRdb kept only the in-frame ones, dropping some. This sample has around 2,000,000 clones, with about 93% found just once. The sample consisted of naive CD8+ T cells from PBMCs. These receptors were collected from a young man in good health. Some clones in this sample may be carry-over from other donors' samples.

CDR3: CASSPVRALGTDTQYF. CDR3 sequence (DNA): TGTGCCAGCAGCCCCGTTCGAGCTCTAGGCACAGATACGCAGTATTTT. V usage is TRBV9 and J usage is TRBJ2-3; no definite D call. CDR1 and CDR2 (germline): SGDLS, YYNGEE. CDR3 length: 16 amino acids. Trimming removed 4 bases from V and 1 base from J, with 16 bases in between.

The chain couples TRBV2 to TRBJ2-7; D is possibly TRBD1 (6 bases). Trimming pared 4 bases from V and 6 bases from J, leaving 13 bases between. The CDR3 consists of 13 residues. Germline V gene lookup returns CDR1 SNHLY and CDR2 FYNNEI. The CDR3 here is CASSGTGRSEQYF. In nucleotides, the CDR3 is TGTGCCAGCAGTGGTACAGGGCGTAGCGAGCAGTACTTC.

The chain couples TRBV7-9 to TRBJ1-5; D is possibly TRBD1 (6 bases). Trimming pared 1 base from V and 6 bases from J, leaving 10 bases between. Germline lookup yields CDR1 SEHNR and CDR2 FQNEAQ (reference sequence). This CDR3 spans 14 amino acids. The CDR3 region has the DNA TGTGCCAGCAGCTTAGGACAGGTTGGTCAGCCCCAGCATTTT. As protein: CASSLGQVGQPQHF.

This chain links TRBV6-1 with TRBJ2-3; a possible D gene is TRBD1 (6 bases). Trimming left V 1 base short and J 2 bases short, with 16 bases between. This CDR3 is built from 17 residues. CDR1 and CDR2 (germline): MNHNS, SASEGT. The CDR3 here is CASSEGTAQYPTDTQYF. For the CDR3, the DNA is TGTGCCAGCAGTGAAGGGACAGCGCAATATCCCACAGATACGCAGTATTTT.

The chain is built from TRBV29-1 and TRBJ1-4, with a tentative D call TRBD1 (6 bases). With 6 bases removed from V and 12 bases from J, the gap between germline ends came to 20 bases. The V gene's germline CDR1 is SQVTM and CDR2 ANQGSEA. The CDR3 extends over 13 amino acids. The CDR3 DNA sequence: TGCAGCGTAGCGACAGGATCCTTTAGCGAACTGTTTTTT. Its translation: CSVATGSFSELFF.

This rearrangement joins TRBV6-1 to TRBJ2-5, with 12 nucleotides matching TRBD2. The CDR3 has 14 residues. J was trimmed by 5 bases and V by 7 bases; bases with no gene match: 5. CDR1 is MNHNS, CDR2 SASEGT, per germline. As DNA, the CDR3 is TGTGCCAGCATGACTAGCGGGAGAATGGAGACCCAGTACTTC. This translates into CASMTSGRMETQYF.

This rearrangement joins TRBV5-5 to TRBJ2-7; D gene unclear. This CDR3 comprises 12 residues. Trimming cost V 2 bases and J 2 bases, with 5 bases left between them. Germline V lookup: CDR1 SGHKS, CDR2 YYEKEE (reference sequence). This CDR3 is CASSFKAYEQYF. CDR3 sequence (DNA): TGTGCCAGCAGCTTTAAGGCCTACGAGCAGTACTTC.

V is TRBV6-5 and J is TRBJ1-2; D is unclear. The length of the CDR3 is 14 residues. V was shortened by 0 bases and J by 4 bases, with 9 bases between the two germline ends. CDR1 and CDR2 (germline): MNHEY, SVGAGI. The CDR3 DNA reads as TGTGCCAGCAGTTACTCGGAAGGACTCTATGGCTACACCTTC. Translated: CASSYSEGLYGYTF.

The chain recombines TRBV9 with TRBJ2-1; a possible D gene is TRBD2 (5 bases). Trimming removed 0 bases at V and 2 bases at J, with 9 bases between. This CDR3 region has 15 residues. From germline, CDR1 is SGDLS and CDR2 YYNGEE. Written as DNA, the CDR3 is TGTGCCAGCAGCGTAGACGGGAATACCTACAATGAGCAGTTCTTC. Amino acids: CASSVDGNTYNEQFF.

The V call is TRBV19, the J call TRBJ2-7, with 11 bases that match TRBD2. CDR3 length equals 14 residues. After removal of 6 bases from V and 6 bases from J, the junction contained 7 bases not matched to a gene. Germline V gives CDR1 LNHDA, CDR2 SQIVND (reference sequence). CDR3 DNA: TGTGCCAGTAGCATGGTAGCGGGAGGGGCCGAGCAGTACTTC. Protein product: CASSMVAGGAEQYF.

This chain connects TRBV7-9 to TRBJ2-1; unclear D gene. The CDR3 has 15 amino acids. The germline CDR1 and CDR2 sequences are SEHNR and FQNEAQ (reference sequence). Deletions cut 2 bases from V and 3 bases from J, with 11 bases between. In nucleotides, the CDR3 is TGTGCCAGCAGCTTAAACCCGACCATCTACAATGAGCAGTTCTTC. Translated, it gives CASSLNPTIYNEQFF.

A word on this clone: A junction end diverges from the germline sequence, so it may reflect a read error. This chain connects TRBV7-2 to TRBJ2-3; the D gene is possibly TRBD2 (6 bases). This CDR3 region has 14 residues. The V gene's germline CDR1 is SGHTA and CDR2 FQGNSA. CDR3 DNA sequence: TGTGCCAGCAGCCTAAGAGTAGCGGCCATAGGTTGGGATTTT. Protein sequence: CASSLRVAAIGWDF.

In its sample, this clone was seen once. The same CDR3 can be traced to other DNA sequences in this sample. Here the CDR3 reads CASSLSESSYNEQFF. The CDR3 DNA reads TGTGCCAGCAGTTTATCAGAAAGCTCCTACAATGAGCAGTTCTTC. The gene calls are TRBV27 and TRBJ2-1; D gene uncertain. The CDR3 loop spans 15 amino acids. The germline V gene encodes CDR1 MNHEY and CDR2 SMNVEV (reference sequence). V dropped 0 bases and J dropped 0 bases, with 6 bases sitting between them.

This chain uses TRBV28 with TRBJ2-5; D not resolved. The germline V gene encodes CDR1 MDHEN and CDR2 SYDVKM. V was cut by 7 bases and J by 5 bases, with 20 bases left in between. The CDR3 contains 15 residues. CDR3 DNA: TGTGCCAGCACACCTCCACCCCGGCGGCGGGAGACCCAGTACTTC. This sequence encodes CASTPPPRRRETQYF.

CDR3 bases: TGCAGCGTTGTGGCGGGATACATGGATACGCAGTATTTT. Protein product: CSVVAGYMDTQYF. The chain combines TRBV29-1 with TRBJ2-3, with TRBD2 as a possible D gene (6 bases). Germline-derived CDR1 and CDR2 are SQVTM and ANQGSEA. CDR3 length: 13 amino acids. V was pared by 4 bases and J by 6 bases, with 14 bases between.

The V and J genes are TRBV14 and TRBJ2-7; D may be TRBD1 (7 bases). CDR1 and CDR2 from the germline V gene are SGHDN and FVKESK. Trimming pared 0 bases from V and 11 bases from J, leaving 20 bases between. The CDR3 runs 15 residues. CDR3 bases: TGTGCCAGCAGCCAAGATAGGAGGGCACGACAGGGCAAGTACTTC. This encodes CASSQDRRARQGKYF.

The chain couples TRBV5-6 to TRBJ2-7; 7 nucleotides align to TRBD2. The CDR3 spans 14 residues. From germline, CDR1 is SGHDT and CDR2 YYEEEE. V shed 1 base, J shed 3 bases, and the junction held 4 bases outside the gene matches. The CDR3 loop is CASSLLADIYEQYF. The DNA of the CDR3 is TGTGCCAGCAGCTTGCTAGCGGATATCTACGAGCAGTACTTC.

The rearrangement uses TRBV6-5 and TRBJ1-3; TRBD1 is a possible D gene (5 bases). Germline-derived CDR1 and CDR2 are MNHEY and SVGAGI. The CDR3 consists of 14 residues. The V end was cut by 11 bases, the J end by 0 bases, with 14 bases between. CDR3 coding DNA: TGTGCCTGGGTCCCGGGGCTCTCTGGAAACACCATATATTTT. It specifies CAWVPGLSGNTIYF.

The CDR3 loop reads CASSRRTESSYEQYF. The CDR3 nucleotides read TGTGCCAGCAGCCGACGGACCGAAAGCTCCTACGAGCAGTACTTC. The chain carries TRBV7-8 and TRBJ2-7; no definite D call. This CDR3 is built from 15 residues. Germline-derived CDR1 and CDR2 are SGHVS and FQNEAQ. Trimming took off 5 bases at V and 0 bases at J, with 14 bases between the two ends.

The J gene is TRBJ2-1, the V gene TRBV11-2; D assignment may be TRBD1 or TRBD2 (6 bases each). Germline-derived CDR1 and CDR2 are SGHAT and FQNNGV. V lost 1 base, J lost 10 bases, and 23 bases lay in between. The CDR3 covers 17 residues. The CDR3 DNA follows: TGTGCCAGCAGCTTAGGCGGGACAACTCGAACTCATCAGGAGCAGTTCTTC. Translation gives CASSLGGTTRTHQEQFF.

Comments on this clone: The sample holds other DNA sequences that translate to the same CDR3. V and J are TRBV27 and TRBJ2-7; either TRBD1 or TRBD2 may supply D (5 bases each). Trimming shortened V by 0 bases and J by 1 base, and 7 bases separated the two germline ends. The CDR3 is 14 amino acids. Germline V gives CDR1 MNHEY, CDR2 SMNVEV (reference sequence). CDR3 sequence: CASSLSGGSYEQYF. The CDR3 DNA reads TGTGCCAGCAGTTTATCTGGGGGATCCTACGAGCAGTACTTC.

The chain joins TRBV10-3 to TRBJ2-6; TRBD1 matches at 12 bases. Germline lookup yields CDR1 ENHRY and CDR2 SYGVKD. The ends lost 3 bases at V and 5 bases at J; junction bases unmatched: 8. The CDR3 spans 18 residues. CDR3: CAISDPGQGAVRANVLTF. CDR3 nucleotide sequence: TGTGCCATCAGTGACCCGGGACAGGGGGCGGTTAGGGCCAACGTCCTGACTTTC.

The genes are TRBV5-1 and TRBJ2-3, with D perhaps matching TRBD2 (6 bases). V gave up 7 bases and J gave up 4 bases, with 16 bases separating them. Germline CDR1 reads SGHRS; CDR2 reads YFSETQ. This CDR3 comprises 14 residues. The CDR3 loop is CASEEGGGADTQYF. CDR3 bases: TGCGCCAGCGAGGAGGGCGGAGGAGCAGATACGCAGTATTTT.

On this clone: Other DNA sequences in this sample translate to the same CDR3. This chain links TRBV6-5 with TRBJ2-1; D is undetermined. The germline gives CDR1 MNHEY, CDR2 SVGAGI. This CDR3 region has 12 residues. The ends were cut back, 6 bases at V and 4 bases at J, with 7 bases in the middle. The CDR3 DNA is TGTGCCAGCAGCGGAAATTACAATGAGCAGTTCTTC. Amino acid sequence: CASSGNYNEQFF.

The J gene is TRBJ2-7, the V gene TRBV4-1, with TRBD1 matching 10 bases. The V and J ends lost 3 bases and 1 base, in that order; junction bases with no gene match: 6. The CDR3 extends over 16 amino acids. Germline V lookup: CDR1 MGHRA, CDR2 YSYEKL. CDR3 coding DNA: TGCGCCAGCAGCCACTACGGGACAGGGGTATCCTACGAGCAGTACTTC. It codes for CASSHYGTGVSYEQYF.

The CDR3 nucleotides are TGTGCCAGCAGCCCCCTCGGTGGGGGGGCTCTCAATGAGCAGTTCTTC. This encodes CASSPLGGGALNEQFF. V is TRBV27 and J is TRBJ2-1, with a possible D match to TRBD2 (7 bases). This CDR3 contains 16 residues. V was pared by 6 bases and J by 6 bases, with 21 bases between. Germline V lookup: CDR1 MNHEY, CDR2 SMNVEV (reference sequence).